The 21 T cell receptor beta chains below were found in one sample sequenced in a study of a mutant IDH1 vaccine in newly diagnosed glioma (dated by TCRdb to the early 2020s). The meaning of the sample's time point label: week 35, safety follow-up. Every vaccine dose consisted of 300 ug of a 20-mer mutant IDH1 peptide in Montanide, administered subcutaneously together with topical imiquimod. What these receptors recognize is not known. The receptor library was made with the immunoSEQ multiplex PCR assay. Drawn from immuneACCESS, this table holds only the in-frame rearrangements with V and J called that TCRdb kept. Clones are partly lost; checked studies trace under half to an unresolved V gene and leave the rest unexplained. For this sample the table gives 40,000 to 45,000 clones, of which 81% were detected only once. In total, the top ten clones hold approximately 4.7% of the sample. This specimen was PBMCs, taken from a glioma patient whose treatment included an IDH1 peptide vaccine. Receptor source: a woman aged 35 to 49 with glioma. Some clones in this sample may be carry-over from other donors' samples.

This chain uses TRBV10-3 with TRBJ2-3, with D possibly TRBD2 on 7 matching bases. Trimming cost V 11 bases and J 4 bases, with 19 bases left between them. The CDR3 totals 14 residues. The V gene's germline CDR1 is ENHRY and CDR2 SYGVKD. CDR3 amino acids: CASLRGGLADTQYF. The CDR3 nucleotides read TGTGCCTCCCTTAGGGGGGGGCTAGCAGATACGCAGTATTTT.

The chain is built from TRBV4-2 and TRBJ2-7, with 7 bases fitting TRBD2. Germline V lookup: CDR1 LGHNA, CDR2 YNFKEQ. CDR3 size: 16 residues. Unmatched junction bases numbered 11, after V lost 1 base and J lost 5 bases. DNA of the CDR3: TGTGCCAGCAGCCAAGGCCGTGCGGGGGAGGTGGACGAGCAGTACTTC. Residues: CASSQGRAGEVDEQYF.

The V gene is TRBV7-9, the J gene TRBJ1-1; D is possibly TRBD1 (5 bases). CDR3 length: 14 residues. Germline V gene data show CDR1 as SEHNR and CDR2 as FQNEAQ (reference sequence). The ends were cut back, 3 bases at V and 1 base at J, with 9 bases in the middle. CDR3 coding DNA: TGTGCCAGCAGCTTTTGGGGGACGAACACTGAAGCTTTCTTT. This codes for CASSFWGTNTEAFF.

This clone has only a few counts. The chain couples TRBV7-2 to TRBJ1-5, with D perhaps matching TRBD1 (5 bases). This CDR3 is 15 amino acids long. Trimming left V 3 bases short and J 0 bases short, with 9 bases between. Germline assignment: CDR1 SGHTA and CDR2 FQGNSA. Here the CDR3 reads CASSFRAGSNQPQHF. The CDR3 DNA sequence: TGTGCCAGCAGCTTCAGGGCTGGTAGCAATCAGCCCCAGCATTTT. Drawing the rest from reference TRBV7-2 and TRBJ1-5, the complete variable domain is GAGVSQSPSNKVTEKGKDVELRCDPISGHTALYWYRQSLGQGLEFLIYFQGNSAPDKSGLPSDRFSAERTGGSVSTLTIQRTQQEDSAVYLCASSFRAGSNQPQHFGDGTRLSIL.

The rearrangement uses TRBV27 and TRBJ1-1; D is unclear. CDR1 is MNHEY and CDR2 is SMNVEV in the germline V gene (reference sequence). The CDR3 has 13 residues. V lost 6 bases to trimming and J lost 1 base, with 9 bases between them. The CDR3 protein is CASSIRGNTEAFF. In nucleotides, the CDR3 is TGTGCCAGCAGCATTCGGGGGAACACTGAAGCTTTCTTT.

This chain uses TRBV4-3 with TRBJ2-1; D tentatively reads TRBD1 or TRBD2 (5 bases each). The V end was cut by 1 base, the J end by 10 bases, with 14 bases between. The germline V gene encodes CDR1 LGHNA and CDR2 YSLEER. This CDR3 comprises 14 residues. CDR3 sequence: CASSQGDQVWEQFF. The CDR3 DNA reads as TGCGCCAGCAGCCAAGGGGACCAGGTTTGGGAGCAGTTCTTC.

The rearrangement links TRBV27 to TRBJ2-1; 10 bases match TRBD2. The CDR3 is 15 amino acids. Germline trimming cut 2 bases from V and 8 bases from J; bases unmatched to any gene: 6. The germline V gene has CDR1 MNHEY and CDR2 SMNVEV (reference sequence). The CDR3 loop is CASSLVLAGVDEQFF. Here the CDR3 DNA reads TGTGCCAGCAGTTTAGTCCTAGCGGGAGTGGATGAGCAGTTCTTC.

The rearrangement uses TRBV29-1 and TRBJ1-5; 12 positions agree with TRBD1. CDR3 length: 14 amino acids. Germline assignment: CDR1 SQVTM and CDR2 ANQGSEA. The CDR3 is CTRPGTGGIEPQHF. CDR3 DNA sequence: TGCACCCGACCCGGGACAGGGGGCATTGAGCCCCAGCATTTT.

The rearrangement uses TRBV18 and TRBJ1-1; TRBD1 aligns across 9 bases. Germline V gives CDR1 KGHSH, CDR2 LQKENI. CDR3 length: 14 amino acids. The junction had 4 bases not matched to a gene; V was cut back by 3 bases and J by 5 bases. The DNA of the CDR3 is TGTGCCAGCTCACCGACAGACAGGGGGACTGAAGCTTTCTTT. It specifies CASSPTDRGTEAFF. The full variable domain, its missing parts supplied by reference TRBV18 and TRBJ1-1, is NAGVMQNPRHLVRRRGQEARLRCSPMKGHSHVYWYRQLPEEGLKFMVYLQKENIIDESGMPKERFSAEFPKEGPSILRIQQVVRGDSAAYFCASSPTDRGTEAFFGQGTRLTVV.

The genes are TRBV19 and TRBJ2-1; 13 bases agree with TRBD2. V gave up 1 base and J gave up 6 bases; unmatched junction bases: 0. The CDR3 spans 15 residues. The V gene's germline CDR1 is LNHDA and CDR2 SQIVND (reference sequence). CDR3 region: CASSIGTSGSNEQFF. The DNA for the CDR3 is TGTGCCAGTAGTATAGGGACTAGCGGGAGCAATGAGCAGTTCTTC.

This clone was found a few times. The chain links TRBV29-1 to TRBJ2-7, with D possibly TRBD1 on 7 matching bases. The CDR3 totals 12 residues. CDR1 SQVTM and CDR2 ANQGSEA come from the germline V gene. V shed 7 bases and J shed 2 bases, with 12 bases lying between them. The CDR3 DNA reads TGCAGCGCCGGAGGGACAGCCTACGAGCAGTACTTC. It encodes CSAGGTAYEQYF.

This chain links TRBV28 with TRBJ2-7; D is unresolved. With 6 bases removed from V and 0 bases from J, the gap between germline ends came to 12 bases. CDR1 and CDR2 (germline): MDHEN, SYDVKM. The CDR3 is 14 residues long. Written as DNA, the CDR3 is TGTGCCAGCAGCGACTCGGAGAGCTCCTACGAGCAGTACTTC. Translation: CASSDSESSYEQYF.

J is TRBJ2-2 and V is TRBV5-1, with 9 nucleotides matching TRBD1. The ends lost 3 bases at V and 6 bases at J; junction bases unmatched: 9. CDR3 length equals 16 residues. In germline, CDR1 is SGHRS, CDR2 YFSETQ. The DNA of the CDR3 is TGCGCCAGCAGCTCTGGCCCGGGACAGGGTGCCGGGGAGCTGTTTTTT. It encodes CASSSGPGQGAGELFF.

The rearrangement links TRBV6-1 to TRBJ1-2; no definite D call. Trimming removed 1 base at V and 8 bases at J, with 14 bases between. Germline CDR1 and CDR2: MNHNS and SASEGT. CDR3 length: 14 residues. The DNA of the CDR3 is TGTGCCAGCAGTGAAGGGCACGGCTTTGGGGGCTACACCTTC. It encodes CASSEGHGFGGYTF.

This clone was counted a single time. The chain has TRBV7-2 and TRBJ2-1, with a possible D match to TRBD1 (7 bases). CDR1 and CDR2 (germline): SGHTA, FQGNSA. Trimming cost V 3 bases and J 9 bases, with 12 bases left between them. The CDR3 consists of 13 residues. The CDR3 here is CASSFQQGGEQFF. The DNA of the CDR3 is TGTGCCAGCAGCTTCCAGCAGGGGGGTGAGCAGTTCTTC.

V usage is TRBV4-3 and J usage is TRBJ1-2; 7 bases fit TRBD1. After removal of 4 bases from V and 8 bases from J, the junction contained 10 bases not matched to a gene. Germline-derived CDR1 and CDR2 are LGHNA and YSLEER. This CDR3 comprises 14 residues. CDR3 in amino acids: CASSLEGGDEGYTF. CDR3 DNA sequence: TGCGCCAGCAGCCTTGAAGGGGGCGACGAAGGCTACACCTTC.

The rearrangement uses TRBV6-6 and TRBJ2-2; TRBD1 aligns across 9 bases. V dropped 6 bases and J dropped 4; count of bases not matched to a gene: 9. The length of the CDR3 is 16 residues. Germline V lookup: CDR1 MNHNY, CDR2 SVGAGI (reference sequence). The chain's CDR3 is CASRPPPGQGTGELFF. CDR3 bases: TGTGCCAGCAGGCCACCTCCGGGACAGGGCACCGGGGAGCTGTTTTTT.

This clone has just one count. J is TRBJ1-2 and V is TRBV6-6; D remains unclear. From germline, CDR1 is MNHNY and CDR2 SVGAGI (reference sequence). The CDR3 has 14 amino acids. Between the trimmed V and J ends, which lost 6 bases and 10 bases, there was a span of 21 bases. CDR3 sequence: CASSRTADRTFYTF. For the CDR3, the DNA is TGTGCCAGCAGCCGCACCGCAGACCGAACTTTCTACACCTTC.

This clone was counted between two and nine times. The chain recombines TRBV5-1 with TRBJ1-5; a possible D gene is TRBD1 (6 bases). From germline, CDR1 is SGHRS and CDR2 YFSETQ. The CDR3 extends over 13 amino acids. Trimming removed 4 bases at V and 9 bases at J, with 14 bases between. CDR3 DNA: TGCGCCAGCAGCCTCTTGGGGGCCCTGCCCCAGCATTTT. Translated, it gives CASSLLGALPQHF.

This chain joins TRBV9 and TRBJ1-1; the match to TRBD1 covers 9 bases. The V and J ends lost 2 bases and 5 bases, in that order; junction bases with no gene match: 13. CDR1 and CDR2 from the germline V gene are SGDLS and YYNGEE. The CDR3 runs 17 residues. The CDR3 protein is CASSVDTGGWAGTEAFF. Here the CDR3 DNA reads TGTGCCAGCAGCGTGGATACAGGGGGCTGGGCGGGGACTGAAGCTTTCTTT.

The chain uses TRBV19 and TRBJ1-6; 9 nucleotides line up with TRBD1. Germline V gene data show CDR1 as LNHDA and CDR2 as SQIVND (reference sequence). The V segment lost 5 bases and the J segment 7 bases; nucleotides outside the gene matches: 6. The CDR3 has 15 amino acids. CDR3 region: CASSSGTGSNSPLHF. For the CDR3, the DNA is TGTGCCAGTAGTTCCGGGACAGGGAGCAATTCACCCCTCCACTTT.